These 26 T cell receptor beta chains were all obtained from the same sample, sequenced in a study of shared clonotypes between healthy human individuals. Data came from immunoSEQ multiplex PCR; TCRdb stores just in-frame clones and leaves some out. The sample lists 2,100,000 or so clones, approximately 96% occurring once. Sample: naive CD4+ T cells sorted from blood. Subset denoted: CD45RA+ positively selected. The receptors stem from a man aged 18 to 29 in good health.

The rearrangement uses TRBV27 and TRBJ1-2; possibly TRBD1 for D (5 bases). V dropped 4 bases and J dropped 1 base, with 19 bases sitting between them. Germline lookup yields CDR1 MNHEY and CDR2 SMNVEV (reference sequence). The CDR3 consists of 17 residues. CDR3 protein: CASSSTNAGTDNYGYTF. CDR3 coding DNA: TGTGCCAGCAGTTCAACGAATGCCGGGACTGATAACTATGGCTACACCTTC.

The count of this clone is one. V usage is TRBV10-3 and J usage is TRBJ2-6; D possibly uses TRBD1 or TRBD2 (6 bases each). Germline V gene sequence: CDR1 ENHRY, CDR2 SYGVKD. This CDR3 comprises 18 residues. V was pared by 6 bases and J by 0 bases, with 18 bases between. The CDR3 is CAIRGGMTPNSGANVLTF. DNA for the CDR3: TGTGCCATCAGGGGGGGCATGACCCCAAACTCTGGGGCCAACGTCCTGACTTTC.

J is TRBJ2-1 and V is TRBV19; 7 bases are shared with TRBD2. The V gene end was trimmed by 5 bases and the J gene end by 6 bases; junction bases not matched to a gene: 16. Germline V gene sequence: CDR1 LNHDA, CDR2 SQIVND (reference sequence). This CDR3 region has 17 residues. This chain's CDR3 is CASSWSWGRAASNEQFF. The CDR3 region has the DNA TGTGCCAGTAGTTGGTCTTGGGGGAGGGCCGCGTCCAATGAGCAGTTCTTC.

The chain combines TRBV10-3 with TRBJ1-1; 9 nucleotides align to TRBD1. With V trimmed by 4 bases and J by 7 bases, 7 bases remained unmatched. The CDR3 is made up of 14 amino acids. Germline loops: CDR1 ENHRY, CDR2 SYGVKD. The CDR3 nucleotides are TGTGCCATCAGTGTAGGACAGGGGCCTGTTGAAGCTTTCTTT. Its protein product is CAISVGQGPVEAFF.

Worth noting for this clone: At one of its ends the junction is not consistent with the germline gene, which may arise from a read error. The CDR3 protein is CASGESGYQETQYF. CDR3 nucleotides: TGTGCCAGCGGTGAATCGGGGTACCAAGAGACCCAGTACTTC. The chain carries TRBV2 and TRBJ2-5, with D possibly TRBD2 on 5 matching bases. CDR1 is SNHLY and CDR2 is FYNNEI in the germline V gene. This CDR3 has 14 amino acids.

In this sample, this clone turned up a few times. The CDR3 region has the DNA TGTGCCTGGAGCCCGGGACAGGGGGAAGGGGGCTACACCTTC. The encoded protein is CAWSPGQGEGGYTF. The rearrangement links TRBV30 to TRBJ1-2, with 11 nucleotides matching TRBD1. This CDR3 comprises 14 residues. V lost 3 bases, J lost 8 bases, and 8 bases stayed unmatched. Looked up from germline, CDR1 is GTSNPN and CDR2 is SVGIG (reference sequence).

V gene TRBV6-5 combines with J gene TRBJ1-2; unclear D gene. This CDR3 has 13 amino acids. V dropped 2 bases and J dropped 8 bases, with 12 bases sitting between them. Germline V gene data show CDR1 as MNHEY and CDR2 as SVGAGI. The CDR3 region is CASSYREVIGYTF. In DNA, the CDR3 is TGTGCCAGCAGTTACCGGGAGGTGATAGGCTACACCTTC.

The chain carries TRBV5-1 and TRBJ2-1; 8 nucleotides align to TRBD2. The junction had 6 bases not matched to a gene; V was cut back by 4 bases and J by 3 bases. This CDR3 is 15 amino acids long. Germline V lookup: CDR1 SGHRS, CDR2 YFSETQ. The CDR3 DNA follows: TGCGCCAGCAGCAAGCCCAGCGGGGGCTACAATGAGCAGTTCTTC. As protein: CASSKPSGGYNEQFF. The variable domain in full, completed from reference TRBV5-1 and TRBJ2-1, reads KAGVTQTPRYLIKTRGQQVTLSCSPISGHRSVSWYQQTPGQGLQFLFEYFSETQRNKGNFPGRFSGRQFSNSRSEMNVSTLELGDSALYLCASSKPSGGYNEQFFGPGTRLTVL.

In the case of this clone: One end of the junction is discordant with germline, which a read error may explain. This rearrangement joins TRBV4-2 to TRBJ1-4; perhaps TRBD1 as D (6 bases). CDR1 and CDR2 (germline): LGHNA, YNFKEQ. The CDR3 loop spans 14 amino acids. CDR3 sequence (DNA): TGTGCCAGCAGCCAAGAACAGGGCGTGCAGGCTGTGATTTTT. Translation gives CASSQEQGVQAVIF.

This chain links TRBV6-1 with TRBJ2-5, with D possibly being TRBD1 (6 bases). V gave up 4 bases and J gave up 5 bases, with 14 bases separating them. The CDR3 extends over 14 amino acids. Germline V CDR1 and CDR2: MNHNS, SASEGT. In DNA form, the CDR3 reads TGTGCCAGCAGTGTACAGGGCGGTAGGGAGACCCAGTACTTC. Its protein product is CASSVQGGRETQYF.

CDR3 sequence (DNA): TGTGCCAGCAGCCCAGGGACAGGGACCGATCAGCCCCAGCATTTT. Its translation is CASSPGTGTDQPQHF. This sequence joins TRBV11-2 and TRBJ1-5; TRBD1 aligns across 9 bases. The germline V gene has CDR1 SGHAT and CDR2 FQNNGV. V was pared by 5 bases and J by 5 bases, with 7 bases of the junction left unmatched. The CDR3 consists of 15 residues.

The chain combines TRBV2 with TRBJ1-1, with 8 positions matching TRBD1. The V segment lost 4 bases and the J segment 4 bases; nucleotides outside the gene matches: 5. Germline CDR1 is SNHLY and CDR2 is FYNNEI. This CDR3 is built from 14 residues. The CDR3 DNA is TGTGCCAGCAGTGGTCAGGGGGCTGTCACTGAAGCTTTCTTT. Amino acids: CASSGQGAVTEAFF.

Concerning this clone: The same CDR3 is also encoded by other DNA sequences in this sample. This rearrangement joins TRBV18 to TRBJ2-7; tentative D call: TRBD2 (6 bases). V lost 1 base, J lost 5 bases, and 6 bases lay in between. Germline assignment: CDR1 KGHSH and CDR2 LQKENI. The CDR3 length is 12 residues. The CDR3 protein is CASSPQRDEQYF. In nucleotides, the CDR3 is TGTGCCAGCTCACCACAGCGGGACGAGCAGTACTTC.

The chain is built from TRBV19 and TRBJ2-7, with a weak D call TRBD1 (5 bases). The CDR3 loop spans 15 amino acids. Between the trimmed V and J ends, which lost 4 bases and 2 bases, there was a span of 15 bases. Germline V CDR1 and CDR2: LNHDA, SQIVND (reference sequence). The CDR3 DNA reads as TGTGCCAGTAGTACATCAGGGAACTCCCCCTACGAGCAGTACTTC. Its translation is CASSTSGNSPYEQYF. The full variable domain, its missing parts supplied by reference TRBV19 and TRBJ2-7, is DGGITQSPKYLFRKEGQNVTLSCEQNLNHDAMYWYRQDPGQGLRLIYYSQIVNDFQKGDIAEGYSVSREKKESFPLTVTSAQKNPTAFYLCASSTSGNSPYEQYFGPGTRLTVT.

This chain joins TRBV23-1 and TRBJ2-4; D might be TRBD2 (6 bases). TRBV23-1 is sorted into the ORF group, with uncertain function. V lost 0 bases and J 0 bases, leaving 21 bases between the germline ends. The length of the CDR3 is 20 residues. For the CDR3, the DNA is TGCGCCAGCAGTCAATCGCGGGACCCCATGGCCTACCTAGCCAAAAACATTCAGTACTTC. Translating it yields CASSQSRDPMAYLAKNIQYF.

The chain combines TRBV5-4 with TRBJ2-3; 9 nucleotides line up with TRBD1. Germline CDR1 SGHNT, CDR2 YYREEE (reference sequence). CDR3 length equals 16 residues. V shed 4 bases, J shed 4 bases, and the junction held 10 bases outside the gene matches. The CDR3 DNA follows: TGTGCCAGCAGCACAGGGGGCGGGGGCCGGTCAGATACGCAGTATTTT. It translates to CASSTGGGGRSDTQYF.

This chain uses TRBV6-6 with TRBJ2-7; 8 nucleotides line up with TRBD2. V shed 2 bases and J 2 bases; nucleotides not matched to a gene: 2. The CDR3 is made up of 14 amino acids. Germline V gene data show CDR1 as MNHNY and CDR2 as SVGAGI (reference sequence). Here the CDR3 reads CASSYERGPYEQYF. The CDR3 coding sequence is TGTGCCAGCAGTTACGAGCGGGGGCCCTACGAGCAGTACTTC.

This sequence joins TRBV18 and TRBJ2-3, with D possibly matching TRBD2 (6 bases). This CDR3 region has 16 residues. CDR1 is KGHSH and CDR2 is LQKENI in the germline V gene. V dropped 4 bases and J dropped 0 bases, with 14 bases sitting between them. The CDR3 here is CASSLSTGVSTDTQYF. The CDR3 coding sequence is TGTGCCAGCTCACTAAGTACGGGGGTGAGCACAGATACGCAGTATTTT.

V gene TRBV18 combines with J gene TRBJ1-3; D is undetermined. V lost 3 bases and J lost 0, with 12 bases in between. The CDR3 contains 16 residues. The germline gives CDR1 KGHSH, CDR2 LQKENI. The CDR3 loop reads CASSPNGPPSGNTIYF. In DNA form, the CDR3 reads TGTGCCAGCTCACCGAACGGGCCGCCCTCTGGAAACACCATATATTTT. Supplemented by reference TRBV18 and TRBJ1-3, the full variable domain reads NAGVMQNPRHLVRRRGQEARLRCSPMKGHSHVYWYRQLPEEGLKFMVYLQKENIIDESGMPKERFSAEFPKEGPSILRIQQVVRGDSAAYFCASSPNGPPSGNTIYFGEGSWLTVV.

The chain combines TRBV15 with TRBJ1-2, with 8 bases fitting TRBD1. The germline gives CDR1 LNHNV, CDR2 YYDKDF (reference sequence). This CDR3 has 15 residues. With 0 bases clipped from V and 7 bases from J, the junction kept 7 bases outside the gene matches. In nucleotides, the CDR3 is TGTGCCACCAGCAGAGATACAGGGGGGACCGGTGGCTACACCTTC. Amino acids: CATSRDTGGTGGYTF.

This chain links TRBV19 with TRBJ2-7; D perhaps matches TRBD1 (6 bases). The CDR3 spans 15 residues. V lost 6 bases to trimming and J lost 0 bases, with 15 bases between them. Germline CDR1 and CDR2: LNHDA and SQIVND (reference sequence). The CDR3 is CASRSGDLSSYEQYF. CDR3 coding DNA: TGTGCCAGTAGATCAGGGGACCTGAGCTCCTACGAGCAGTACTTC.

The chain combines TRBV18 with TRBJ2-2; no definite D call. This CDR3 region has 16 residues. Between the trimmed V and J ends, which lost 0 bases and 1 base, there was a span of 9 bases. The germline CDR1 and CDR2 sequences are KGHSH and LQKENI. The CDR3, as DNA: TGTGCCAGCTCACCACCCGCAGTACAGAACACCGGGGAGCTGTTTTTT. Translation: CASSPPAVQNTGELFF.

The gene calls are TRBV5-1 and TRBJ2-3, with 14 bases identical to TRBD2. Trimming removed 1 base from V and 0 bases from J; junction bases left unmatched: 4. There are 18 residues in the CDR3. CDR1 is SGHRS and CDR2 is YFSETQ in the germline V gene. CDR3 nucleotide sequence: TGCGCCAGCAGCTTGAGACTAGCGGGAGGGTCGAGCACAGATACGCAGTATTTT. As protein: CASSLRLAGGSSTDTQYF.

The chain employs TRBV2 and TRBJ2-2, with TRBD2 identical over 7 bases. Unmatched junction bases numbered 6, after V lost 5 bases and J lost 6 bases. Germline lookup yields CDR1 SNHLY and CDR2 FYNNEI. CDR3 length: 14 amino acids. The CDR3 spells CASSSTSMAGELFF. In DNA form, the CDR3 reads TGTGCCAGCAGTTCGACTAGCATGGCCGGGGAGCTGTTTTTT.

This clone was recorded once. This chain uses TRBV5-6 with TRBJ2-7, with no clear D. The CDR3 totals 16 residues. The V gene lost 4 bases and the J gene lost 2 bases, with 19 bases spanning the gap. Per germline, CDR1 SGHDT and CDR2 YYEEEE. This chain's CDR3 is CASSPAFGSLTYEQYF. CDR3 nucleotide sequence: TGTGCCAGCAGCCCCGCTTTTGGGTCCTTAACCTACGAGCAGTACTTC. The entire variable domain, with the rest obtained from reference TRBV5-6 and TRBJ2-7, is as follows: DAGVTQSPTHLIKTRGQQVTLRCSPKSGHDTVSWYQQALGQGPQFIFQYYEEEERQRGNFPDRFSGHQFPNYSSELNVNALLLGDSALYLCASSPAFGSLTYEQYFGPGTRLTVT.

This sequence joins TRBV6-1 and TRBJ2-5, with D perhaps TRBD1 (6 bases). This CDR3 is 14 amino acids long. V was trimmed by 6 bases and J by 5 bases, leaving 16 bases between them. CDR1 is MNHNS, CDR2 SASEGT, per germline. The CDR3, as DNA: TGTGCCAGCAGCGAGATCGACAGGTTGGAGACCCAGTACTTC. Its protein product is CASSEIDRLETQYF.